The clone carrying this TCR beta chain was seen repeatedly, ten times or more. Its antigen remains unknown. Using around 10 ml of fresh peripheral blood, PBMCs were prepared. This sample was included in a study of T cells in Graves' hyperthyroidism and ophthalmopathy. On the study more broadly: Peripheral blood specimens were obtained at initial diagnosis, prior to any treatment.

General study points: Ophthalmopathy cases were set apart from stable hyperthyroidism by a 13 V-J model. Blood also held most thyroid clonotypes expanded beyond 0.001.

Researchers amplified the TCR beta CDR3 regions from RNA transcripts. A first-round RT-PCR of the TCR CDR3 used the HTBI primer set. Each CDR3 protein is one row after TCRdb ran MiXCR on the multiplex PCR reads. Of some 720,000 distinct CDR3 sequences listed, 16% are singletons. This CDR3 spans 12 amino acids. Trimming stripped 5 bases from V and 10 bases from J, with 13 bases between. The sequence was collected from a man in his late teens or twenties with Graves' hyperthyroidism. The material sequenced was blood. J is TRBJ2-3 and V is TRBV12-3 or TRBV12-4; perhaps TRBD2 as D (5 bases). CDR3 in DNA: TGTGCCAGCAGTCCCACTAGTCTCCCGCAGTATTTT. Translated, it gives CASSPTSLPQYF.